This TCR beta chain was recovered during a study of early T cells in non-severe SARS-CoV-2 infection. About the research overall: Bulk RNA from unsorted whole blood was sequenced; chains were unpaired. The study, taken as a whole, reports: Matching results from VDJdb favored anti-spike CD8 responses, leaving private and CD4 specificities undetected.

Worth noting for this clonotype: Its specificity is not known.

Unique molecular identifiers were attached to individual cDNA molecules. TCRdb processed the 5' RACE reads anew with MiXCR; each CDR3 protein has one entry. The profile covers tens of thousands of distinct CDR3 sequences, with about 15% appearing a single time and approximately 4% taken by the ten largest. The CDR3 extends over 14 amino acids. The ends lost 4 bases at V and 7 bases at J; junction bases unmatched: 8. The germline V gene encodes CDR1 SGHKS and CDR2 YYEKEE (reference sequence). This rearrangement joins TRBV5-5 to TRBJ2-1; 7 nucleotides agree with TRBD1. The sample consisted of whole blood, taken at baseline. This TCR came from an adult who was a healthcare worker with PCR-confirmed SARS-CoV-2 infection or an uninfected control (not recorded which). CDR3 nucleotides: TGTGCCAGCAGCCCACGACAGGGTGAAAATGAGCAGTTCTTC. It codes for CASSPRQGENEQFF.